The T cell receptor beta chain under discussion was sequenced for a study of cytomegalovirus exposure and HLA in healthy donors. The study's findings and limits: Exclusion applied to some V segments, including TRBV6-2 and TRBV6-3, as they were indistinguishable. Accurate prediction of most subjects' HLA-A and HLA-B alleles from TCR beta sequences was reported.

About this clone itself: No antigen is known for it.

Germline V CDR1 and CDR2: SEHNR, FQNEAQ (reference sequence). This CDR3 has 13 residues. V shed 5 bases, J shed 7 bases, and the junction held 7 bases outside the gene matches. The PCR had 60 Vbeta and 13 Jbeta primers. Assay used: immunoSEQ multiplex PCR; TCRdb lists only in-frame clones, some missing. Found here are about 220,000 clones, over 80% of them singletons; the top ten hold roughly 0.7%. The TCR was taken from a boy aged 2 to 10 in good health and CMV-seronegative. The V call is TRBV7-9, the J call TRBJ1-2; 7 nucleotides align to TRBD1. The specimen sequenced was PBMCs. Here the CDR3 DNA reads TGTGCCAGCAGCCAACAATACAGGGGTGGCTACACCTTC. Translation: CASSQQYRGGYTF. The whole variable domain, remainder taken from reference TRBV7-9 and TRBJ1-2, is DTGVSQNPRHKITKRGQNVTFRCDPISEHNRLYWYRQTLGQGPEFLTYFQNEAQLEKSRLLSDRFSAERPKGSFSTLEIQRTEQGDSAMYLCASSQQYRGGYTFGSGTRLTVV.